These 5 T cell receptor beta chains originate from one sample sequenced in a study of blood T cell repertoires in COVID-19. Assay: immunoSEQ multiplex PCR; the TCRdb copy retains only in-frame clones and omits some. The sample has around 400,000 clones, approximately 87% seen once. The sequenced sample consisted of peripheral blood. All receptors come from an older woman with COVID-19, enrolled during active disease.

The V call is TRBV5-6, the J call TRBJ1-2; tentatively, D is TRBD1 (6 bases). The length of the CDR3 is 15 residues. V shed 2 bases and J shed 2 bases, with 13 bases lying between them. Germline assignment: CDR1 SGHDT and CDR2 YYEEEE. DNA for the CDR3: TGTGCCAGCAGCTTTAGGCCGACAGGAAACTATGGCTACACCTTC. Translation gives CASSFRPTGNYGYTF. Complete variable domain (other parts from reference TRBV5-6 and TRBJ1-2): DAGVTQSPTHLIKTRGQQVTLRCSPKSGHDTVSWYQQALGQGPQFIFQYYEEEERQRGNFPDRFSGHQFPNYSSELNVNALLLGDSALYLCASSFRPTGNYGYTFGSGTRLTVV.

This clone was detected only a few times. The junction departs from the called germline gene at one end, perhaps through a read error. The chain is built from TRBV18 and TRBJ1-6; 10 nucleotides match TRBD1. CDR3 length equals 18 residues. Germline lookup yields CDR1 KGHSH and CDR2 LQKENI. In DNA form, the CDR3 reads TGTGCCAGCTCACTCCGAGACAGGGGGCCCTCCGATAATTCACCCCTCCACTTT. It codes for CASSLRDRGPSDNSPLHF. The whole variable domain, remainder taken from reference TRBV18 and TRBJ1-6, is NAGVMQNPRHLVRRRGQEARLRCSPMKGHSHVYWYRQLPEEGLKFMVYLQKENIIDESGMPKERFSAEFPKEGPSILRIQQVVRGDSAAYFCASSLRDRGPSDNSPLHFGNGTRLTVT.

V gene TRBV6-5 combines with J gene TRBJ1-5, with 10 positions matching TRBD1. V dropped 6 bases and J dropped 3; count of bases not matched to a gene: 5. The germline CDR1 and CDR2 sequences are MNHEY and SVGAGI. This CDR3 region has 15 residues. CDR3 in DNA: TGTGCCAGCAGGCAAGGGACAGGGGACAATCAGCCCCAGCATTTT. It encodes CASRQGTGDNQPQHF.

The rearrangement joins TRBV7-6 to TRBJ1-6, with 11 positions matching TRBD1. The germline V gene has CDR1 SGHVS and CDR2 FNYEAQ. J was trimmed by 10 bases and V by 3 bases; bases with no gene match: 5. This CDR3 comprises 15 residues. The CDR3 protein is CASSLKGTGGSPLHF. In nucleotides, the CDR3 is TGTGCCAGCAGCTTGAAAGGGACAGGGGGATCACCCCTCCACTTT.

The chain uses TRBV28 and TRBJ1-5; tentatively, D is TRBD1 (5 bases). Germline-derived CDR1 and CDR2 are MDHEN and SYDVKM. Trimming removed 7 bases from V and 4 bases from J, with 8 bases in between. The CDR3 runs to 12 residues. The CDR3 DNA is TGTGCCAGCAAAGGGGCTAATCAGCCCCAGCATTTT. Encoded protein: CASKGANQPQHF.